This T cell receptor (beta chain) was documented in a study of CD8 T cells in ankylosing spondylitis. Study-level points and caveats: Disease-linked clones had a CD8+ phenotype and relatively low frequency in peripheral blood. Some of these motif variants have turned up before, in reports on reactive arthritis synovial fluid and blood.

CDR3 length: 17 residues. With 2 bases removed from V and 1 base from J, the gap between germline ends came to 14 bases. CDR1 is LGHNA and CDR2 is YNFKEQ in the germline V gene. For TCR beta, libraries came from quantitative 5'-RACE with molecular barcodes. MiXCR, run by TCRdb on the 5' RACE reads, gives a single entry per CDR3 protein. The sample has under 300,000 distinct CDR3 sequences; roughly a tenth are singletons. Ten or more counts support this clonotype. No antigen is known for it. The sequence was collected from a male donor with ankylosing spondylitis or in good health (not recorded which). The chain combines TRBV4-2 with TRBJ2-2; D is ambiguous. Sequencing input: blood, either unsorted or a sorted T cell fraction (not recorded which). In DNA form, the CDR3 reads TGTGCCAGCAGCCAATCCTCTTGGGAAAAGAACACCGGGGAGCTGTTTTTT. This translates into CASSQSSWEKNTGELFF.